Shown below are 21 T cell receptor beta chains from a single sample sequenced in a study of cytomegalovirus exposure and HLA in healthy donors. Primers for the PCR totalled 60 Vbeta and 13 Jbeta. TCRdb's copy holds only in-frame clones and misses some; the assay was immunoSEQ multiplex PCR. The top ten clones hold about 10% of a sample with 100,000 to 150,000 clones, 75% to 85% of them seen once. Sequencing input: PBMCs. Receptor source: a female donor in good health and CMV-seropositive.

This clone appeared a single time. The rearrangement links TRBV10-2 to TRBJ1-4; 8 bases map to TRBD1. This CDR3 comprises 15 residues. The germline V gene has CDR1 WSHSY and CDR2 SAAADI. The ends lost 3 bases at V and 3 bases at J; junction bases unmatched: 3. The CDR3 reads CASSDPGQANEKLFF. The CDR3, as DNA: TGCGCCAGCAGTGACCCGGGACAGGCTAATGAAAAACTGTTTTTT.

This chain joins TRBV7-2 and TRBJ1-3, with a tentative D call TRBD1 (6 bases). The CDR3 runs 17 residues. In germline, CDR1 is SGHTA, CDR2 FQGNSA. V was shortened by 1 base and J by 0 bases, with 13 bases between the two germline ends. CDR3 residues: CASSLGGGRISGNTIYF. Written as DNA, the CDR3 is TGTGCCAGCAGCTTAGGGGGGGGCAGGATCTCTGGAAACACCATATATTTT.

The chain links TRBV5-5 to TRBJ2-7; 8 positions agree with TRBD1. The V segment lost 5 bases and the J segment 4 bases; nucleotides outside the gene matches: 8. CDR1 and CDR2 from the germline V gene are SGHKS and YYEKEE (reference sequence). The CDR3 contains 14 residues. CDR3 protein: CASREGQVGYEQYF. The CDR3 nucleotides are TGTGCCAGCAGGGAGGGACAGGTCGGATACGAGCAGTACTTC. The whole variable domain, remainder taken from reference TRBV5-5 and TRBJ2-7, is DAGVTQSPTHLIKTRGQQVTLRCSPISGHKSVSWYQQVLGQGPQFIFQYYEKEERGRGNFPDRFSARQFPNYSSELNVNALLLGDSALYLCASREGQVGYEQYFGPGTRLTVT.

The chain carries TRBV28 and TRBJ2-7, with 9 bases that match TRBD1. Looked up from germline, CDR1 is MDHEN and CDR2 is SYDVKM. The trim removed 5 bases at V and 2 bases at J, leaving 4 bases unmatched. The CDR3 runs 14 residues. In DNA form, the CDR3 reads TGTGCCAGCAGTCAATGGACAGGGGCCTACGAGCAGTACTTC. Its protein is CASSQWTGAYEQYF.

This clone turned up a few times. The chain combines TRBV4-3 with TRBJ1-1; TRBD1 matches 8 bases. This CDR3 region has 15 residues. Unmatched junction bases numbered 8, after V lost 3 bases and J lost 5 bases. Germline-derived CDR1 and CDR2 are LGHNA and YSLEER. CDR3 region: CASSQSRGLLTEAFF. The CDR3 bases are TGCGCCAGCAGCCAGTCCAGGGGGCTCTTAACTGAAGCTTTCTTT.

A word on this clone: This CDR3 is also generated by other DNA sequences in the sample. The chain links TRBV19 to TRBJ2-7; 8 nucleotides line up with TRBD1. Germline V gene data show CDR1 as LNHDA and CDR2 as SQIVND (reference sequence). The CDR3 extends over 14 amino acids. The V and J ends lost 5 bases and 0 bases, in that order; junction bases with no gene match: 3. CDR3 sequence reads: CASSLTGASYEQYF. CDR3 DNA: TGTGCCAGTAGTCTGACAGGGGCCTCCTACGAGCAGTACTTC.

The chain recombines TRBV4-3 with TRBJ2-7; TRBD2 matches 13 bases. Trimming at V came to 4 bases and at J to 4 bases, leaving 4 bases not matched to a gene. There are 15 residues in the CDR3. The germline gives CDR1 LGHNA, CDR2 YSLEER. Here the CDR3 reads CASSRTSGGTYEQYF. The CDR3 nucleotides are TGCGCCAGCAGCCGGACTAGCGGGGGTACTTACGAGCAGTACTTC.

The chain recombines TRBV10-3 with TRBJ2-1, with 11 positions matching TRBD2. Germline V gives CDR1 ENHRY, CDR2 SYGVKD. The length of the CDR3 is 16 residues. The junction had 7 bases not matched to a gene; V was cut back by 6 bases and J by 3 bases. CDR3 nucleotide sequence: TGTGCCATCAGGGGGACTAGCGGTGGTTTCTACAATGAGCAGTTCTTC. Protein sequence: CAIRGTSGGFYNEQFF.

A few counts support this clone. The chain has TRBV2 and TRBJ1-4, with D tentatively TRBD1 (5 bases). Trimming stripped 2 bases from V and 7 bases from J, with 14 bases between. Germline CDR1 is SNHLY and CDR2 is FYNNEI. The CDR3 spans 15 residues. The CDR3 bases are TGTGCCAGCAGTGAAAGAAGGGCGGGGGGTGAAAAACTGTTTTTT. Amino acids: CASSERRAGGEKLFF.

The chain links TRBV9 to TRBJ1-1; TRBD1 might be the D (6 bases). CDR1 and CDR2 (germline): SGDLS, YYNGEE. V was clipped by 3 bases and J by 4 bases, with 22 bases between them. The CDR3 consists of 17 residues. The CDR3 region has the DNA TGTGCCAGCAGCGGGCTGGCGGCAGTCGAGGGGGTCACTGAAGCTTTCTTT. Translated, it gives CASSGLAAVEGVTEAFF.

In DNA form, the CDR3 reads TGTGCCAGCAGTGAAAGAGGGACTACCCGCACAGATACGCAGTATTTT. This codes for CASSERGTTRTDTQYF. The J gene is TRBJ2-3, the V gene TRBV2; 7 positions match TRBD2. After removal of 2 bases from V and 1 base from J, the junction contained 6 bases not matched to a gene. CDR1 is SNHLY and CDR2 is FYNNEI in the germline V gene. The CDR3 is made up of 16 amino acids.

The chain links TRBV27 to TRBJ1-2, with D unclear. Germline V gives CDR1 MNHEY, CDR2 SMNVEV (reference sequence). V was trimmed by 6 bases and J by 3 bases, leaving 11 bases between them. The CDR3 is 13 amino acids. CDR3 in amino acids: CASRSGQDYGYTF. CDR3 in DNA: TGTGCCAGCAGGTCTGGGCAGGACTATGGCTACACCTTC.

This clone has just a few counts. The rearrangement links TRBV7-3 to TRBJ1-1; D unresolved. The CDR3 is 15 amino acids. Looked up from germline, CDR1 is SGHTA and CDR2 is FQGTGA. With 1 base removed from V and 1 base from J, the gap between germline ends came to 10 bases. The CDR3 loop reads CASSLSGSSNTEAFF. CDR3 sequence (DNA): TGTGCCAGCAGCTTAAGTGGCTCCTCGAACACTGAAGCTTTCTTT.

This CDR3 is CASSQDFGTANYGYTF. CDR3 DNA: TGTGCCAGCAGCCAAGATTTCGGGACTGCTAACTATGGCTACACCTTC. The chain is built from TRBV4-2 and TRBJ1-2; possibly TRBD1 for D (5 bases). V lost 0 bases, J lost 0 bases, and 11 bases lay in between. The CDR3 sequence is 16 residues long. The germline V gene encodes CDR1 LGHNA and CDR2 YNFKEQ.

The rearrangement uses TRBV5-3 and TRBJ1-6; D remains ambiguous. TRBV5-3 is sorted into the ORF group, with uncertain function. Trimming took 1 base from V and 9 from J, leaving 5 bases between them. The CDR3 extends over 12 amino acids. The CDR3 reads CARSLIFSPLHF. The DNA for the CDR3 is TGTGCCAGAAGCTTGATATTTTCACCCCTCCACTTT.

This chain links TRBV7-2 with TRBJ2-5; 9 bases map to TRBD2. The J call may be faulty, since TRBJ2-7 better matches the DNA end. The CDR3 loop spans 14 amino acids. Germline assignment: CDR1 SGHTA and CDR2 FQGNSA. The DNA for the CDR3 is TGTGCCAGCAGCCGTGGGACTAGCAGCCACGAGCAGTACTTC. It yields the protein CASSRGTSSHEQYF.

The chain employs TRBV5-4 and TRBJ1-1, with D perhaps TRBD1 (5 bases). CDR1 is SGHNT and CDR2 is YYREEE in the germline V gene (reference sequence). Trimming took 4 bases from V and 2 from J, leaving 15 bases between them. The CDR3 contains 15 residues. The CDR3 DNA is TGTGCCAGCAGCAGGCCAGGGCGGGAAAACACTGAAGCTTTCTTT. Protein product: CASSRPGRENTEAFF.

J is TRBJ2-1 and V is TRBV7-8; maybe TRBD1 (5 bases). Trimming took 5 bases from V and 6 from J, leaving 17 bases between them. Germline V gene lookup returns CDR1 SGHVS and CDR2 FQNEAQ. This CDR3 comprises 15 residues. The chain's CDR3 is CASSTTVLRANEQFF. In DNA, the CDR3 is TGTGCCAGCAGCACGACAGTCCTTCGTGCCAATGAGCAGTTCTTC.

This chain uses TRBV6-5 with TRBJ2-5, with D possibly being TRBD1 (6 bases). With the DNA end fitting TRBJ2-7 better, the J assignment may be wrong. CDR1 is MNHEY and CDR2 is SVGAGI in the germline V gene. The CDR3 loop spans 13 amino acids. Written as DNA, the CDR3 is TGTGCCAGCAGGGCCGGGACAACCTACGAGCAGTACTTC. Encoded protein: CASRAGTTYEQYF.

This sequence joins TRBV2 and TRBJ2-7; D is ambiguous. Between the trimmed V and J ends, which lost 4 bases and 1 base, there was a span of 8 bases. CDR1 is SNHLY, CDR2 FYNNEI, per germline. CDR3 length: 13 amino acids. The CDR3 DNA sequence: TGTGCCAGCAGTGCCACCAGATCCTACGAGCAGTACTTC. Protein product: CASSATRSYEQYF.

The chain has TRBV6-4 and TRBJ1-5; a weak D match, TRBD1 (6 bases). V lost 0 bases, J lost 6 bases, and 21 bases lay in between. Germline V gives CDR1 MRHNA, CDR2 SNTAGT. The CDR3 has 18 amino acids. For the CDR3, the DNA is TGTGCCAGCAGTGACTCGAACGGGGACACGGTTTTTGGTCAGCCCCAGCATTTT. Protein sequence: CASSDSNGDTVFGQPQHF.